This TCR beta chain was sequenced in a study of T-cell reconstitution after alpha-beta-depleted transplantation in children. As it was prepared, the TCRbeta library received unique molecular identifiers. TCRdb used MiXCR to reprocess the PCR reads, holding one entry per CDR3 protein. The top ten hold around 0.96% of the sample, which has 600,000 to 700,000 distinct CDR3 sequences, approximately 16% seen once. This CDR3 has 15 residues. Unmatched junction bases numbered 8, after V lost 2 bases and J lost 4 bases. Germline V gene data show CDR1 as DFQATT and CDR2 as SNEGSKA (reference sequence). This receptor was obtained from a human donor who donated a stem cell graft to a child with acute myeloid leukemia. The chain recombines TRBV20-1 with TRBJ1-5, with 7 bases that match TRBD1. This specimen consisted of PBMCs from the stem cell graft donor, obtained from the stem cell graft. Written as DNA, the CDR3 is TGCAGTGCTAGAAGAACAGGGGCCCCTAATCAGCCCCAGCATTTT. This codes for CSARRTGAPNQPQHF.